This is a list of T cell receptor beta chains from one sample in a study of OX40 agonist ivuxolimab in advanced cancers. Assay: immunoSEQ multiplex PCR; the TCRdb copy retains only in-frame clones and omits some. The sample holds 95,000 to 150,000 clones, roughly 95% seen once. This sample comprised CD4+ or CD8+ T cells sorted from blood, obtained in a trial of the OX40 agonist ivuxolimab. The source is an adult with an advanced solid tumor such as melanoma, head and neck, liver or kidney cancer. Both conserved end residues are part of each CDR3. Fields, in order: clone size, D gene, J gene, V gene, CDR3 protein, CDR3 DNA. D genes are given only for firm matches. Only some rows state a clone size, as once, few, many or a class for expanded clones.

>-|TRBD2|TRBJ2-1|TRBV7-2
CASSLESPIAGVGNEQFF
TGTGCCAGCAGCTTAGAGTCTCCTATAGCGGGAGTGGGCAATGAGCAGTTCTTC
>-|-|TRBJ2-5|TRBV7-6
CASIMGLGQETQYF
TGTGCCAGCATCATGGGTTTAGGCCAAGAGACCCAGTACTTC
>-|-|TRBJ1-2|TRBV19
CASSPGAGLNYGYTF
TGTGCCAGTAGTCCGGGGGCAGGTCTTAACTATGGCTACACCTTC
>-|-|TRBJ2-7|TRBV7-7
CASSLGWQGGYEQYF
TGTGCCAGCAGCTTAGGTTGGCAGGGAGGTTACGAGCAGTACTTC
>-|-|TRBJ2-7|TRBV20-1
CSASLYEQYF
TGCAGTGCTAGTCTCTACGAGCAGTACTTC
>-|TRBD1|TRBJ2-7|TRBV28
CASSSSGTGLYEQYF
TGTGCCAGCAGTTCCTCCGGGACAGGCCTCTACGAGCAGTACTTC
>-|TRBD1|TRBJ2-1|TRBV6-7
CASSYDRASYNEQFF
TGTGCCAGCAGTTACGACAGGGCGTCGTACAATGAGCAGTTCTTC
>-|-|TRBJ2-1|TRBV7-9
CASSSGSYNEQFF
TGTGCCAGCAGCTCCGGGAGCTACAATGAGCAGTTCTTC
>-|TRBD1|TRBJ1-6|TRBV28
CASREQGQGFSPLHF
TGTGCCAGCAGAGAACAAGGACAGGGTTTTTCACCCCTCCACTTT
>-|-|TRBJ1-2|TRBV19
CASSRGNRGYTF
TGTGCCAGTAGTCGCGGAAACAGGGGCTACACCTTC
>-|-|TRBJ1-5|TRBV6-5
CASSENSLGQPQHF
TGTGCCAGCAGTGAAAATAGTCTGGGGCAGCCCCAGCATTTT
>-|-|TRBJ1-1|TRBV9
CASSVNRGTEAFF
TGTGCCAGCAGCGTAAATAGGGGCACTGAAGCTTTCTTT
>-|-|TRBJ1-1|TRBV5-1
CASSLAGGVAEAFF
TGCGCCAGCAGCTTGGCTGGGGGGGTAGCTGAAGCTTTCTTT
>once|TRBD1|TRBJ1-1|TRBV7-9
CASSSATGANTEAFF
TGTGCCAGCAGCTCCGCGACAGGGGCGAACACTGAAGCTTTCTTT
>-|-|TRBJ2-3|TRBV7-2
CASSPRTDTQYF
TGTGCCAGCAGCCCTAGGACAGATACGCAGTATTTT
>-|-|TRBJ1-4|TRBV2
CASRRDTGLGKLFF
TGTGCCAGCAGACGGGACACTGGGCTCGGGAAACTGTTTTTT
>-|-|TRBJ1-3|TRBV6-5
CASSSPRSGNTIYF
TGTGCCAGCAGTTCACCACGCTCTGGAAACACCATATATTTT
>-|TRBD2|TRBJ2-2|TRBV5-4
CASSSGLAPGTGELFF
TGTGCCAGCAGCTCCGGACTAGCCCCAGGCACCGGGGAGCTGTTTTTT
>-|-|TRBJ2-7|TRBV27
CASTTRTLGRGSEQYF
TGTGCCAGCACCACCCGAACGCTAGGCAGGGGTAGCGAGCAGTACTTC
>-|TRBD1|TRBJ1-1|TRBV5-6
CASSLDRRTEAFF
TGTGCCAGCAGTTTGGACAGGCGCACTGAAGCTTTCTTT
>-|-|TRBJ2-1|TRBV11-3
CASSQRQASYNEQFF
TGTGCCAGCAGCCAACGACAGGCCTCCTACAATGAGCAGTTCTTC
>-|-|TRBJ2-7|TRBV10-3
CAISERETGKQYF
TGTGCCATCAGTGAGCGGGAGACAGGCAAGCAGTACTTC
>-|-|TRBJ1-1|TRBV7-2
CASSSTVNTEAFF
TGTGCCAGCAGCTCGACAGTGAACACTGAAGCTTTCTTT
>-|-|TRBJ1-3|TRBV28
CASSLQISGNTIYF
TGTGCCAGCAGTCTACAGATCTCTGGAAACACCATATATTTT
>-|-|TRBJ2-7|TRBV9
CASSVSRNKDYEQYF
TGTGCCAGCAGCGTTTCAAGAAACAAAGACTACGAGCAGTACTTC
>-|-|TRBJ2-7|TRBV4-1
CASSQDPTRAYEQYF
TGCGCCAGCAGCCAAGACCCGACAAGGGCCTACGAGCAGTACTTC
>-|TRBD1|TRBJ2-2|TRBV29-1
CSAWTAGQATGELFF
TGCAGCGCCTGGACCGCGGGACAGGCCACCGGGGAGCTGTTTTTT
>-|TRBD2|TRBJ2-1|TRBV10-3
CAISESGSSYNEQFF
TGTGCCATCAGTGAAAGCGGGAGCTCCTACAATGAGCAGTTCTTC
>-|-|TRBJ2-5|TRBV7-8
CASSEEGLAQETQYF
TGTGCCAGCAGCGAGGAGGGCCTTGCTCAAGAGACCCAGTACTTC
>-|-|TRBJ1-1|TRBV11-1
CASSLARGTGTEAFF
TGTGCCAGCAGCTTAGCGCGGGGAACGGGCACTGAAGCTTTCTTT
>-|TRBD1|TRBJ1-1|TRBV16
CASSPGQGARGTEAFF
TGTGCCAGCAGCCCTGGACAGGGGGCGCGGGGGACTGAAGCTTTCTTT
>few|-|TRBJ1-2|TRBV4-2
CASSQAYSPVDRYGYTF
TGTGCCAGCAGCCAAGCGTACAGTCCTGTCGATCGCTATGGCTACACCTTC
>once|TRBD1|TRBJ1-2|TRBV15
CATKPGQGNYGYTF
TGTGCCACCAAGCCGGGACAGGGGAACTATGGCTACACCTTC
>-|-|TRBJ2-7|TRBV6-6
CASSIKGGGSSYEQYF
TGTGCCAGCAGTATAAAGGGGGGCGGAAGCTCCTACGAGCAGTACTTC
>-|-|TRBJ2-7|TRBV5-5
CASSWRGGTPYEQYF
TGTGCCAGCAGCTGGAGGGGCGGGACCCCCTACGAGCAGTACTTC
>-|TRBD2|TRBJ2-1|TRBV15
CATSRDSGGYNEQFF
TGTGCCACCAGCAGAGATAGCGGGGGCTACAATGAGCAGTTCTTC
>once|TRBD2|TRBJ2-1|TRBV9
CASSVGLAGAEQFF
TGTGCCAGCAGCGTAGGTCTAGCGGGGGCCGAGCAGTTCTTC
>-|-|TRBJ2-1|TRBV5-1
CASSLGAANNEQFF
TGCGCCAGCAGCTTGGGCGCAGCCAACAATGAGCAGTTCTTC
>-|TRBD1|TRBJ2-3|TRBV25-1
CASRPWTGGTDTQYF
TGTGCCAGCAGGCCCTGGACAGGAGGCACAGATACGCAGTATTTT
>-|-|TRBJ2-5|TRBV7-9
CASSPGPQETQYF
TGTGCCAGCAGCCCCGGGCCCCAAGAGACCCAGTACTTC